Below, 24 T cell receptor beta chains from the same sample are listed, as sequenced in a study of blood T cell repertoires in COVID-19. TCRdb's table, derived via immunoSEQ multiplex PCR, lists solely in-frame clones and lacks some. The table shows around 480,000 clones, with around 90% occurring only once. The material sequenced was PBMCs or T cells enriched from blood (not recorded which). The receptors were sampled from a young woman who had recovered from COVID-19.

The V call is TRBV11-3, the J call TRBJ2-1; D ambiguous. This CDR3 contains 13 residues. Germline CDR1 and CDR2: SGHNT and YENEEA. V dropped 1 base and J dropped 9 bases, with 10 bases sitting between them. CDR3 residues: CASSLGSPGEQFF. Written as DNA, the CDR3 is TGTGCCAGCAGCTTAGGGTCCCCGGGTGAGCAGTTCTTC. Supplemented by reference TRBV11-3 and TRBJ2-1, the full variable domain reads EAGVVQSPRYKIIEKKQPVAFWCNPISGHNTLYWYLQNLGQGPELLIRYENEEAVDDSQLPKDRFSAERLKGVDSTLKIQPAELGDSAVYLCASSLGSPGEQFFGPGTRLTVL.

Details on this clone: Other DNA sequences within the sample encode an identical CDR3. This rearrangement joins TRBV2 to TRBJ1-1; tentatively, D is TRBD1 (5 bases). The CDR3 is made up of 13 amino acids. Per the germline V gene, CDR1 is SNHLY and CDR2 is FYNNEI. Trimming took off 6 bases at V and 4 bases at J, with 12 bases between the two ends. The CDR3 bases are TGTGCCAGCAGCCTCACAGGCGTCACTGAAGCTTTCTTT. Amino acid sequence: CASSLTGVTEAFF.

The CDR3 nucleotides read TGTGCCAGCACCCGTGGACAGGTAGAATTTGGCTACACCTTC. Translation gives CASTRGQVEFGYTF. This chain joins TRBV5-6 and TRBJ1-2; 7 bases are a match to TRBD1. CDR1 is SGHDT and CDR2 is YYEEEE in the germline V gene. J lost 7 bases, V lost 6 bases, and 12 bases had no gene match. The CDR3 sequence is 14 residues long.

The CDR3 is CASSRTTSKNTGELFF. CDR3 coding DNA: TGTGCCAGCAGCCGGACTACCTCGAAAAACACCGGGGAGCTGTTTTTT. The rearrangement links TRBV7-9 to TRBJ2-2, with D possibly matching TRBD2 (6 bases). Trimming pared 5 bases from V and 2 bases from J, leaving 15 bases between. CDR1 SEHNR and CDR2 FQNEAQ come from the germline V gene (reference sequence). The CDR3 consists of 16 residues. Variable domain in full (rest from reference TRBV7-9 and TRBJ2-2): DTGVSQNPRHKITKRGQNVTFRCDPISEHNRLYWYRQTLGQGPEFLTYFQNEAQLEKSRLLSDRFSAERPKGSFSTLEIQRTEQGDSAMYLCASSRTTSKNTGELFFGEGSRLTVL.

This sequence joins TRBV5-4 and TRBJ2-3; 9 bases match TRBD2. V was pared by 3 bases and J by 2 bases, with 4 bases of the junction left unmatched. The CDR3 runs 15 residues. From germline, CDR1 is SGHNT and CDR2 YYREEE (reference sequence). The CDR3 nucleotides are TGTGCCAGCAGCTCCCAGCGGGGGGTCACAGATACGCAGTATTTT. Protein sequence: CASSSQRGVTDTQYF.

This chain links TRBV10-2 with TRBJ2-7; TRBD2 aligns across 7 bases. Trimming cost V 6 bases and J 6 bases; bases outside gene matches: 14. CDR1 is WSHSY and CDR2 is SAAADI in the germline V gene. The CDR3 contains 15 residues. CDR3 loop: CASRGVTSPDVEQYF. DNA of the CDR3: TGCGCCAGCAGGGGTGTGACTAGCCCCGATGTCGAGCAGTACTTC.

The chain links TRBV5-4 to TRBJ2-5; TRBD1 matches at 9 bases. J was trimmed by 7 bases and V by 4 bases; bases with no gene match: 14. This CDR3 is built from 16 residues. Germline values: CDR1 SGHNT, CDR2 YYREEE (reference sequence). The CDR3 DNA is TGTGCCAGCAGCCCATGGAGGGGGACAGGGCTCCGGACCCAGTACTTC. Amino acid sequence: CASSPWRGTGLRTQYF. The full variable domain, its missing parts supplied by reference TRBV5-4 and TRBJ2-5, is ETGVTQSPTHLIKTRGQQVTLRCSSQSGHNTVSWYQQALGQGPQFIFQYYREEENGRGNFPPRFSGLQFPNYSSELNVNALELDDSALYLCASSPWRGTGLRTQYFGPGTRLLVL.

The rearrangement joins TRBV6-5 to TRBJ2-7; perhaps TRBD2 as D (6 bases). The V and J ends lost 6 bases and 7 bases respectively, with 19 bases between them. Germline CDR1 MNHEY, CDR2 SVGAGI. The CDR3 covers 14 residues. The CDR3 sequence: CASSGGVDTREQYF. The CDR3 bases are TGTGCCAGCAGCGGAGGGGTGGATACTAGGGAGCAGTACTTC.

V gene TRBV6-5 combines with J gene TRBJ1-5; 9 positions agree with TRBD1. V shed 7 bases, J shed 7 bases, and the junction held 11 bases outside the gene matches. Per the germline V gene, CDR1 is MNHEY and CDR2 is SVGAGI. The CDR3 loop spans 15 amino acids. For the CDR3, the DNA is TGTGCCAGCATCTATTGGACAGGGGCGGACCAGCCCCAGCATTTT. As protein: CASIYWTGADQPQHF.

The table lists this clone with a few counts. The V and J genes are TRBV27 and TRBJ1-1; weak D call: TRBD1 (5 bases). Trimming left V 3 bases short and J 8 bases short, with 19 bases between. Germline lookup yields CDR1 MNHEY and CDR2 SMNVEV (reference sequence). The CDR3 covers 15 residues. The CDR3 DNA reads TGTGCCAGCAGTTTGTCAACTGGAGGGGAGGGGGAAGCTTTCTTT. Its translation is CASSLSTGGEGEAFF.

This chain connects TRBV28 to TRBJ1-2; tentative D call: TRBD1 (5 bases). Germline V gene lookup returns CDR1 MDHEN and CDR2 SYDVKM. The CDR3 totals 15 residues. Trimming took off 4 bases at V and 8 bases at J, with 20 bases between the two ends. CDR3 residues: CASSSLAGQIGGYTF. The CDR3 bases are TGTGCCAGCAGTTCGCTGGCGGGGCAAATAGGGGGCTACACCTTC.

The CDR3 coding sequence is TGCGCCAGCAGAAGACAGCAAGCTTTGGGGACCGGGGAGCTGTTTTTT. Translating it yields CASRRQQALGTGELFF. The chain has TRBV10-1 and TRBJ2-2; tentative D call: TRBD1 (5 bases). With 6 bases removed from V and 5 bases from J, the gap between germline ends came to 19 bases. Germline V gene sequence: CDR1 WNHNN, CDR2 SYGVQD (reference sequence). The CDR3 contains 16 residues.

This chain uses TRBV10-3 with TRBJ1-4; 10 nucleotides line up with TRBD1. Germline V gives CDR1 ENHRY, CDR2 SYGVKD. This CDR3 spans 15 amino acids. The CDR3 DNA sequence: TGTGACCGACAGGGGGCCATTCACGGGAATGAAAAACTGTTTTTT. Its translation: CDRQGAIHGNEKLFF.

The rearrangement links TRBV10-3 to TRBJ2-7, with D possibly being TRBD2 (6 bases). Germline CDR1 reads ENHRY; CDR2 reads SYGVKD. V was cut by 8 bases and J by 3 bases, with 14 bases left in between. This CDR3 contains 13 residues. The CDR3 region is CAIQGGGNYEQYF. In DNA form, the CDR3 reads TGTGCCATCCAGGGTGGGGGGAACTACGAGCAGTACTTC.

This clone was observed a single time. The rearrangement links TRBV10-2 to TRBJ1-5; 7 nucleotides agree with TRBD1. This CDR3 has 13 amino acids. The V segment lost 8 bases and the J segment 6 bases; nucleotides outside the gene matches: 7. CDR1 and CDR2 from the germline V gene are WSHSY and SAAADI. The DNA for the CDR3 is TGCGCCAGCCAACGACAGGGAGGTCAGCCCCAGCATTTT. Its protein product is CASQRQGGQPQHF.

This chain uses TRBV24-1 with TRBJ1-1; D gene ambiguous. CDR1 KGHDR and CDR2 SFDVKD come from the germline V gene. The CDR3 is made up of 13 amino acids. V was shortened by 10 bases and J by 0 bases, with 11 bases between the two germline ends. CDR3 sequence (DNA): TGTGCCACGGGAGGCGGTTTGAACACTGAAGCTTTCTTT. This gives the protein CATGGGLNTEAFF.

V usage is TRBV3-1 (or the pseudogene TRBV3-2) and J usage is TRBJ1-2; 7 bases are a match to TRBD1. V lost 4 bases, J lost 8 bases, and 13 bases stayed unmatched. The CDR3 is made up of 15 amino acids. Germline lookup yields CDR1 LGHDT and CDR2 YNNKEL (reference sequence). DNA for the CDR3: TGTGCCAGCAGCCGAAAAGGGGCAGGGGGAGGCGGCTACACCTTC. Translating gives CASSRKGAGGGGYTF.

The CDR3 DNA reads TGTGCCAGCAGCGAAGCCGGGGGAACTAATGAAAAACTGTTTTTT. It specifies CASSEAGGTNEKLFF. This chain links TRBV7-9 with TRBJ1-4; tentative D call: TRBD1 (5 bases). The germline V gene has CDR1 SEHNR and CDR2 FQNEAQ (reference sequence). CDR3 size: 15 residues. V was shortened by 5 bases and J by 1 base, with 11 bases between the two germline ends.

This chain uses TRBV24-1 with TRBJ2-3, with 9 bases lining up with TRBD1. This CDR3 contains 15 residues. Trimming at V came to 4 bases and at J to 3 bases, leaving 4 bases not matched to a gene. Germline CDR1 KGHDR, CDR2 SFDVKD. The CDR3 loop is CATSEGTGLTDTQYF. The DNA of the CDR3 is TGTGCCACCAGTGAGGGGACAGGGCTTACAGATACGCAGTATTTT.

The rearrangement links TRBV7-2 to TRBJ2-3; D not certain. Germline CDR1 and CDR2: SGHTA and FQGNSA. The V end lost 2 bases, the J end lost 0 bases, and 9 bases lay between the germline ends. The CDR3 is 15 residues long. Here the CDR3 DNA reads TGTGCCAGCAGCTTAAGCTCCACTAGCACAGATACGCAGTATTTT. Translated, it gives CASSLSSTSTDTQYF.

The rearrangement joins TRBV15 to TRBJ1-6; D is possibly TRBD1 (6 bases). Per the germline V gene, CDR1 is LNHNV and CDR2 is YYDKDF (reference sequence). CDR3 length: 17 amino acids. V dropped 2 bases and J dropped 0 bases, with 11 bases sitting between them. The CDR3 loop reads CATSRSRQDSYNSPLHF. In nucleotides, the CDR3 is TGTGCCACCAGCAGATCCCGACAGGACTCCTATAATTCACCCCTCCACTTT.

A single count supports this clone. The rearrangement joins TRBV30 to TRBJ1-1; D unclear. V was shortened by 5 bases and J by 4 bases, with 11 bases between the two germline ends. The germline V gene encodes CDR1 GTSNPN and CDR2 SVGIG (reference sequence). The CDR3 runs 12 residues. CDR3 residues: CAWLGLRTEAFF. The CDR3 region has the DNA TGTGCCTGGTTAGGACTCCGCACTGAAGCTTTCTTT.

The chain is built from TRBV5-1 and TRBJ1-2, with D perhaps TRBD1 (5 bases). The CDR3 contains 14 residues. Deletions cut 0 bases from V and 5 bases from J, with 11 bases between. Germline assignment: CDR1 SGHRS and CDR2 YFSETQ. The CDR3 DNA reads as TGCGCCAGCAGCTTGGCAGGGTACGTTTATGGCTACACCTTC. Translated, it gives CASSLAGYVYGYTF.

The genes are TRBV18 and TRBJ2-3; 9 positions agree with TRBD2. The CDR3 sequence is 16 residues long. Germline V gives CDR1 KGHSH, CDR2 LQKENI. Unmatched junction bases numbered 9, after V lost 5 bases and J lost 3 bases. The DNA for the CDR3 is TGTGCCAGCTCAGAGGGACTAGCAGCTGGTACAGATACGCAGTATTTT. Translation: CASSEGLAAGTDTQYF.